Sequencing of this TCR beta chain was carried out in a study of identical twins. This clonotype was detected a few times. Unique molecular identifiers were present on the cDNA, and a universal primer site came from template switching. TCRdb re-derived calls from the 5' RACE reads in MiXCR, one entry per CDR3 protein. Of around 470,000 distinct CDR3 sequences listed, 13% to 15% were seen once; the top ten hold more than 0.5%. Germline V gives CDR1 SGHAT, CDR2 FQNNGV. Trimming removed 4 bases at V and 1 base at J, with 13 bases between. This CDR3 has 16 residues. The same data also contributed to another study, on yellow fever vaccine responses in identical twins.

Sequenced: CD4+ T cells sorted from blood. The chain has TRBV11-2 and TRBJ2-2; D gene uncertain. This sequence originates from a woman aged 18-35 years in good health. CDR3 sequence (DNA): TGTGCCAGCAGCTCCATTGGGCTAGAGAACACCGGGGAGCTGTTTTTT. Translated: CASSSIGLENTGELFF.